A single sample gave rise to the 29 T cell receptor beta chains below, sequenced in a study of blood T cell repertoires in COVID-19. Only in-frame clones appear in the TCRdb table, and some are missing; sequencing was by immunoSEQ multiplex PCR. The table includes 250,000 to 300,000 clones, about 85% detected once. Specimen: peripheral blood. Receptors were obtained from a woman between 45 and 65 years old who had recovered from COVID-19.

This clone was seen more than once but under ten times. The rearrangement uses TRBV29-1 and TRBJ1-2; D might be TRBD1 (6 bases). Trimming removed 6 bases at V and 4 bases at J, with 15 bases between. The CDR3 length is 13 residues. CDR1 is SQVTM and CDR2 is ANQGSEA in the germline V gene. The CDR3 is CSVVLTGTYGYTF. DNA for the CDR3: TGCAGCGTGGTACTAACAGGGACCTATGGCTACACCTTC.

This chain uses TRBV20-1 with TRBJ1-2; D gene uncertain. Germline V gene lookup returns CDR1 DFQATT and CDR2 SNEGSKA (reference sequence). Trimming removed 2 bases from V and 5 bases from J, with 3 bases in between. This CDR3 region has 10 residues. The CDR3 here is CSARLYGYTF. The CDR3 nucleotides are TGCAGTGCTAGACTATATGGCTACACCTTC.

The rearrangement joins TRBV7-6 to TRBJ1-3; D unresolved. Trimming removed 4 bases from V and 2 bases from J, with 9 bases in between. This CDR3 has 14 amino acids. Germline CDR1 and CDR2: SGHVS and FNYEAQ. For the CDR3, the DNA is TGTGCCAGCAGCTCGGACGGGACTGGAAACACCATATATTTT. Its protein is CASSSDGTGNTIYF.

CDR3 nucleotide sequence: TGTGCCGCAGGAGAGGGGGCGCGAGGAAACACCATATATTTT. This encodes CAAGEGARGNTIYF. The chain employs TRBV12-5 and TRBJ1-3; TRBD1 agrees at 7 bases. Germline V gene data show CDR1 as LGHNT and CDR2 as FRNRAP. The CDR3 runs to 14 residues.

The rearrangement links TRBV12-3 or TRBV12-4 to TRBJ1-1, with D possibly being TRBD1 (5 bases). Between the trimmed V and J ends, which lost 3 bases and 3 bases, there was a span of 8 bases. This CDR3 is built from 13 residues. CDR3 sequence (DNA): TGTGCCAGCAGTTTTTCCAGGGACACTGAAGCTTTCTTT. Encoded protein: CASSFSRDTEAFF.

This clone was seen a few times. The CDR3 is CATSSYREPTEQYF. The DNA for the CDR3 is TGTGCCACCAGCTCCTACAGGGAGCCCACCGAGCAGTACTTC. The genes are TRBV24-1 and TRBJ2-7; perhaps TRBD1 as D (6 bases). The ends were cut back, 7 bases at V and 6 bases at J, with 18 bases in the middle. Germline values: CDR1 KGHDR, CDR2 SFDVKD. The CDR3 totals 14 residues.

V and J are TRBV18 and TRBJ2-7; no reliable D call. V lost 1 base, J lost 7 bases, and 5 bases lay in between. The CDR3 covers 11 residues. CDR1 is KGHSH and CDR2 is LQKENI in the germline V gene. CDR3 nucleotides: TGTGCCAGCTCACCACGTCCTGAGCAGTACTTC. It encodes CASSPRPEQYF.

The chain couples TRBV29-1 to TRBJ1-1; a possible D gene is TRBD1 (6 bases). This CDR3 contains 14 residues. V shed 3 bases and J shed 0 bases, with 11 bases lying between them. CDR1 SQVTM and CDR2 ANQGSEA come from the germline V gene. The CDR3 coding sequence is TGCAGCGTTGACCCAACAGGGATGAACACTGAAGCTTTCTTT. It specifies CSVDPTGMNTEAFF. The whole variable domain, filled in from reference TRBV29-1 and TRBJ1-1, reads SAVISQKPSRDICQRGTSLTIQCQVDSQVTMMFWYRQQPGQSLTLIATANQGSEATYESGFVIDKFPISRPNLTFSTLTVSNMSPEDSSIYLCSVDPTGMNTEAFFGQGTRLTVV.

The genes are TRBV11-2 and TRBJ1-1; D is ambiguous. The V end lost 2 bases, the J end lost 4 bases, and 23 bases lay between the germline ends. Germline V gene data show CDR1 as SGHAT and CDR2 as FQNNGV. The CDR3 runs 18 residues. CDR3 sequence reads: CASSLRRGRDPGSTEAFF. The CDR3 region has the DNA TGTGCCAGCAGCTTAAGGCGAGGGCGGGATCCGGGGAGCACTGAAGCTTTCTTT. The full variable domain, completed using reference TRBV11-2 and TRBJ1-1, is EAGVAQSPRYKIIEKRQSVAFWCNPISGHATLYWYQQILGQGPKLLIQFQNNGVVDDSQLPKDRFSAERLKGVDSTLKIQPAKLEDSAVYLCASSLRRGRDPGSTEAFFGQGTRLTVV.

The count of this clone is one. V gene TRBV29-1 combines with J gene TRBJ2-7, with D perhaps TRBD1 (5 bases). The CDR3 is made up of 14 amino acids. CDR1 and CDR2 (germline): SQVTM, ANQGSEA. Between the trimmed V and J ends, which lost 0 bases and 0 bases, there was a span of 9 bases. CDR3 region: CSVEEPTASYEQYF. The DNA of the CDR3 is TGCAGCGTTGAAGAGCCGACAGCCTCCTACGAGCAGTACTTC.

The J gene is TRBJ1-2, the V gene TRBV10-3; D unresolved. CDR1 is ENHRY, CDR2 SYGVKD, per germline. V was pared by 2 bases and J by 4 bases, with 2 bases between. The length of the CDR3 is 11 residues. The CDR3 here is CAISELYGYTF. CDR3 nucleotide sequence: TGTGCCATCAGTGAGCTCTATGGCTACACCTTC.

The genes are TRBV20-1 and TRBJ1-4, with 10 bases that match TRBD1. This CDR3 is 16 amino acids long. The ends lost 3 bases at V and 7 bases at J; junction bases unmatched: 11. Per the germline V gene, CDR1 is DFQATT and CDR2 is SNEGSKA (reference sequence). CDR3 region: CSASDLPGQGSEKLFF. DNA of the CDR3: TGCAGTGCTAGTGATCTCCCGGGACAGGGGAGTGAAAAACTGTTTTTT.

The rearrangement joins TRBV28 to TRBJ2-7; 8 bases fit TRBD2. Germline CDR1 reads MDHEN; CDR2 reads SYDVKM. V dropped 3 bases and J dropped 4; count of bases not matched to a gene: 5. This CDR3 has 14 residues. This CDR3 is CASSFAGGGYEQYF. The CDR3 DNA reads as TGTGCCAGCAGTTTTGCGGGGGGAGGGTACGAGCAGTACTTC.

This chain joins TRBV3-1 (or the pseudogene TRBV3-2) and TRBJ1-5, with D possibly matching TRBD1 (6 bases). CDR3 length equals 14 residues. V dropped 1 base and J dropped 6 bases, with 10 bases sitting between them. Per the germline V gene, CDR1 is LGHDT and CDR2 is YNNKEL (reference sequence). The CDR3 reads CASSQVQGSQPQHF. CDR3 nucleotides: TGTGCCAGCAGCCAAGTCCAGGGGTCTCAGCCCCAGCATTTT.

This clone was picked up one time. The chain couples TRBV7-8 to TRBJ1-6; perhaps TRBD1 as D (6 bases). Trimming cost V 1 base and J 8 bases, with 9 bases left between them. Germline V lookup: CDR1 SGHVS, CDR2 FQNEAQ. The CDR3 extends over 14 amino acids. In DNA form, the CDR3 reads TGTGCCAGCAGCTTAGGGGGGCCGGATTCACCCCTCCACTTT. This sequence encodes CASSLGGPDSPLHF.

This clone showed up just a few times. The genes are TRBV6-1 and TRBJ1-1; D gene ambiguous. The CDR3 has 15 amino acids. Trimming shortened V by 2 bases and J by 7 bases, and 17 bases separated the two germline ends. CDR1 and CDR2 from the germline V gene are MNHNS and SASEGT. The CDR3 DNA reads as TGTGCCAGCAGTGAATTAGGCCCAACGGCTAGTGAAGCTTTCTTT. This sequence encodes CASSELGPTASEAFF.

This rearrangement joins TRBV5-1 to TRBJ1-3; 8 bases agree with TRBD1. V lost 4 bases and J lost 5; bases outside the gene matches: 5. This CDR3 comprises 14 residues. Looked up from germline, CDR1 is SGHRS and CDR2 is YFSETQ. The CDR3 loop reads CASSAGQGRNTIYF. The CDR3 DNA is TGCGCCAGCAGCGCCGGACAGGGAAGAAACACCATATATTTT.

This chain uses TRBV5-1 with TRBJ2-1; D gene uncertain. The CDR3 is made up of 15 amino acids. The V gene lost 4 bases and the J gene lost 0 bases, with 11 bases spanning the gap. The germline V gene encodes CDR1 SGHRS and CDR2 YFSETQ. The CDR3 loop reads CASSADPSSYNEQFF. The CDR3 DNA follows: TGCGCCAGCAGCGCTGACCCTAGCTCCTACAATGAGCAGTTCTTC.

The CDR3 nucleotides are TGTGCCAGCAGTTACTACAGAGCGGGACAGTACTTC. Translated: CASSYYRAGQYF. V gene TRBV6-2 or TRBV6-3 combines with J gene TRBJ2-7; 7 bases agree with TRBD2. Germline CDR1 is MNHEY and CDR2 is SVGEGT. The V segment lost 1 base and the J segment 10 bases; nucleotides outside the gene matches: 4. The CDR3 is 12 residues long.

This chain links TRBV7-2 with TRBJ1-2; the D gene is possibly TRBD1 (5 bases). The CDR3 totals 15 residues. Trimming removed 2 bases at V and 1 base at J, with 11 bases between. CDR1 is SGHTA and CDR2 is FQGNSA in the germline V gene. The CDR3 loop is CASSLPGGINYGYTF. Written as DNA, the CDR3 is TGTGCCAGCAGCTTACCCGGGGGAATTAACTATGGCTACACCTTC.

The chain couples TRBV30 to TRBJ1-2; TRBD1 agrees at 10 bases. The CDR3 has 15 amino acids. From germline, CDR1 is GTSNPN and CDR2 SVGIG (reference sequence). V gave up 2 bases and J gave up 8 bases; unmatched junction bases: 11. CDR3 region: CAWSPDRGVLGGYTF. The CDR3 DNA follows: TGTGCCTGGAGTCCGGACAGGGGGGTATTAGGGGGCTACACCTTC.

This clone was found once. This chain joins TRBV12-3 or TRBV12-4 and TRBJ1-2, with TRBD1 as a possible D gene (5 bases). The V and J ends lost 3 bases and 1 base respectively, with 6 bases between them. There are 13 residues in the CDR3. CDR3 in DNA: TGTGCCAGCAGTTTTCAGGGTAACTATGGCTACACCTTC. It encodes CASSFQGNYGYTF.

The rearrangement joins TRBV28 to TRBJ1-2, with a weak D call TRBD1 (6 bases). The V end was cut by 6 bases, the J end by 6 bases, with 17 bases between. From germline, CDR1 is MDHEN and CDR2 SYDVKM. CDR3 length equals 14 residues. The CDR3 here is CASRTTGMRDGYTF. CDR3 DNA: TGTGCCAGCAGAACTACAGGGATGAGGGATGGCTACACCTTC.

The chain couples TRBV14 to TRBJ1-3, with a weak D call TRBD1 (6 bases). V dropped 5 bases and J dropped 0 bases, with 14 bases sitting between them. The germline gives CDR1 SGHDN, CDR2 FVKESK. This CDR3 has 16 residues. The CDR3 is CASSARTATSGNTIYF. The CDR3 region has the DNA TGTGCCAGCAGCGCAAGGACAGCTACCTCTGGAAACACCATATATTTT.

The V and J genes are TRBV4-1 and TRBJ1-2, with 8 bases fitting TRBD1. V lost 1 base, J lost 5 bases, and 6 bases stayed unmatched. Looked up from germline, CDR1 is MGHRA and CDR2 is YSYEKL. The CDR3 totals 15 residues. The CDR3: CASSQGSGQGYGYTF. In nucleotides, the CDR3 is TGCGCCAGCAGCCAAGGTAGTGGACAGGGATATGGCTACACCTTC.

The CDR3 DNA follows: TGTGCCAGTAGACCGGGACAGGCCTATGGCTACACCTTC. Translating gives CASRPGQAYGYTF. The chain couples TRBV19 to TRBJ1-2; 8 nucleotides match TRBD1. The CDR3 sequence is 13 residues long. Germline CDR1 and CDR2: LNHDA and SQIVND (reference sequence). The junction had 4 bases not matched to a gene; V was cut back by 6 bases and J by 4 bases. Filled out from reference TRBV19 and TRBJ1-2, the complete variable domain reads DGGITQSPKYLFRKEGQNVTLSCEQNLNHDAMYWYRQDPGQGLRLIYYSQIVNDFQKGDIAEGYSVSREKKESFPLTVTSAQKNPTAFYLCASRPGQAYGYTFGSGTRLTVV.

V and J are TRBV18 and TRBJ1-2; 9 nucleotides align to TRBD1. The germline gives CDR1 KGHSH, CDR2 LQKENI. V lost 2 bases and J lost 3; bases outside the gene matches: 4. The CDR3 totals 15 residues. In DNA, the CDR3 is TGTGCCAGCTCACCATGGGACAGGGTCGACTATGGCTACACCTTC. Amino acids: CASSPWDRVDYGYTF.

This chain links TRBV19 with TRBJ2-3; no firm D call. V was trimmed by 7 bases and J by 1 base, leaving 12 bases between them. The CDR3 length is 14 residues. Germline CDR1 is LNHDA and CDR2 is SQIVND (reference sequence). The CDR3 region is CASTTRYGTDTQYF. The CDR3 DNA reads TGTGCCAGTACAACGCGATACGGCACAGATACGCAGTATTTT. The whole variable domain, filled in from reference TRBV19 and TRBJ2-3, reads DGGITQSPKYLFRKEGQNVTLSCEQNLNHDAMYWYRQDPGQGLRLIYYSQIVNDFQKGDIAEGYSVSREKKESFPLTVTSAQKNPTAFYLCASTTRYGTDTQYFGPGTRLTVL.

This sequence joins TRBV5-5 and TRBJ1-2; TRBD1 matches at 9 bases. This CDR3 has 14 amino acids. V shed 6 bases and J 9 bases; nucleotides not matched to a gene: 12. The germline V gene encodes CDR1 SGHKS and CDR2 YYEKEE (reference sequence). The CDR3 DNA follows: TGTGCCAGCAACCAATGGACAGGGGAGGAAAGCTACACCTTC. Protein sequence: CASNQWTGEESYTF.